This TCR beta chain was sequenced during a study of CD8 T cells in Susac syndrome. TCR beta sequencing was performed on blood CD8+ and CD4+ T cells. Isolation of CD8+ and CD4+ T cells was performed negatively, whereas enrichment of TEMRA cells was done by FACS. Trimming took off 6 bases at V and 5 bases at J, with 14 bases between the two ends. Germline V gives CDR1 SEHNR, CDR2 FQNEAQ (reference sequence). CDR3 length: 14 residues. RNA totalling 0.5 to 1 ug underwent reverse transcription with random hexamers. Amplification of TCR beta CDR3 used immunoSEQ multiplex PCR across 54 Vbeta and 13 Jbeta. TCRdb redid the calling of the immunoSEQ multiplex PCR reads with MiXCR, one entry per CDR3 protein. The sample has tens of thousands of distinct CDR3 sequences, roughly 95% seen once.

Sequenced sample: CD4+ T cells from PBMCs. This TCR came from a human donor with multiple sclerosis. The rearrangement links TRBV7-9 to TRBJ2-1; a weak D match, TRBD2 (5 bases). The CDR3 nucleotides are TGTGCCAGCAGGCAACTCGCGGGCCACAATGAGCAGTTCTTC. It yields the protein CASRQLAGHNEQFF.